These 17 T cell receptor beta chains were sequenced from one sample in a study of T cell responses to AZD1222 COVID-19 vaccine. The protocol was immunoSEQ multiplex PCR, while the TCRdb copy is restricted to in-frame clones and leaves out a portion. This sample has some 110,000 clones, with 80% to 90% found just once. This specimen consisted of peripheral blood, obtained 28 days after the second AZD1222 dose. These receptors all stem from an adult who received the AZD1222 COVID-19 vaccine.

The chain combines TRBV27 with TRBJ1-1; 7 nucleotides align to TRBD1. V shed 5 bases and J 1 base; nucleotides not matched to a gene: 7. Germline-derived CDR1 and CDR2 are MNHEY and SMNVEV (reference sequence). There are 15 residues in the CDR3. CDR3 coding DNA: TGTGCCAGCAGTGCCGTAGGGGGCTGGAACACTGAAGCTTTCTTT. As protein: CASSAVGGWNTEAFF.

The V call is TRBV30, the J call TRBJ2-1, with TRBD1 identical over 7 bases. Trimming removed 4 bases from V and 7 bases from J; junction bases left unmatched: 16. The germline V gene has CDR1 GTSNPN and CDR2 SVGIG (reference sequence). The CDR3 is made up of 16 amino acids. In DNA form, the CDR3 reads TGTGCCTGGACACCAGACGGACAGGAAGAAGTGAATGAGCAGTTCTTC. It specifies CAWTPDGQEEVNEQFF. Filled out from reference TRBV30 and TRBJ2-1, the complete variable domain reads SQTIHQWPATLVQPVGSPLSLECTVEGTSNPNLYWYRQAAGRGLQLLFYSVGIGQISSEVPQNLSASRPQDRQFILSSKKLLLSDSGFYLCAWTPDGQEEVNEQFFGPGTRLTVL.

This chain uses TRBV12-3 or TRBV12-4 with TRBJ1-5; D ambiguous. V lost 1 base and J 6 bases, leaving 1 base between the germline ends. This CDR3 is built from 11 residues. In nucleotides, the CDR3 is TGTGCCAGCAGTTTAGGTCAGCCCCAGCATTTT. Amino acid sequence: CASSLGQPQHF.

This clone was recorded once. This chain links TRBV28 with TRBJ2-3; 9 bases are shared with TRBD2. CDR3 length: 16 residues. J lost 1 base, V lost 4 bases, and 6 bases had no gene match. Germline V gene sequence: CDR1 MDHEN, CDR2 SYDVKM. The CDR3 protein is CASSSPRTSGTDTQYF. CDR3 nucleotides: TGTGCCAGCAGTTCCCCCAGGACTAGCGGCACAGATACGCAGTATTTT.

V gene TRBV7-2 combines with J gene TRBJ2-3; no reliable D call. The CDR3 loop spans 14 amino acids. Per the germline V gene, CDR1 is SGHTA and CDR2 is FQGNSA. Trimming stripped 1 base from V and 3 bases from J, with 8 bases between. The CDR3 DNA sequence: TGTGCCAGCAGCTTAGGCACTGGTACAGATACGCAGTATTTT. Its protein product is CASSLGTGTDTQYF.

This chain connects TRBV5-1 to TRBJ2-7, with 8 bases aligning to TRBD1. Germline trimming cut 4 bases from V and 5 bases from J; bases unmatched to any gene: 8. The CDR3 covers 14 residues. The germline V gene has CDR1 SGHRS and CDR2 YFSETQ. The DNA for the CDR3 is TGCGCCAGCAGCCGCGGACAGGGTTTAGACGAGCAGTACTTC. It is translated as CASSRGQGLDEQYF.

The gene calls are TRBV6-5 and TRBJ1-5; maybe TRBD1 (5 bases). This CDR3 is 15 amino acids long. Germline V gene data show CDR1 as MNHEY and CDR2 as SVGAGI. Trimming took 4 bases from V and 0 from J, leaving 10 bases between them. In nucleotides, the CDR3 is TGTGCCAGCAGTTTGGGGGGTTATAGCAATCAGCCCCAGCATTTT. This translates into CASSLGGYSNQPQHF.

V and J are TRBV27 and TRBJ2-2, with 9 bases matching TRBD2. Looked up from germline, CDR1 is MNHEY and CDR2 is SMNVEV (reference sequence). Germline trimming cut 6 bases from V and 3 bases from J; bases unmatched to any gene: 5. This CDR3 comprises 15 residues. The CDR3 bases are TGTGCCAGCAGCCGCGGGGGGGCCGACACCGGGGAGCTGTTTTTT. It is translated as CASSRGGADTGELFF.

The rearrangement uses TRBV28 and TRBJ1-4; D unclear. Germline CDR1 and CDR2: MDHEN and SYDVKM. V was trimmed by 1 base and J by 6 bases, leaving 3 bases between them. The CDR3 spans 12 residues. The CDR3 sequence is CASSLFDEKLFF. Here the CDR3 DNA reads TGTGCCAGCAGTTTATTCGATGAAAAACTGTTTTTT.

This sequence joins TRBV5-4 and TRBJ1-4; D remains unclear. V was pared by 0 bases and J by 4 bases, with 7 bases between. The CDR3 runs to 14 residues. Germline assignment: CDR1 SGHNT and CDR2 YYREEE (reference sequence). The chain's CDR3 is CASSLAGYNEKLFF. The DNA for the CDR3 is TGTGCCAGCAGCTTGGCCGGGTATAATGAAAAACTGTTTTTT.

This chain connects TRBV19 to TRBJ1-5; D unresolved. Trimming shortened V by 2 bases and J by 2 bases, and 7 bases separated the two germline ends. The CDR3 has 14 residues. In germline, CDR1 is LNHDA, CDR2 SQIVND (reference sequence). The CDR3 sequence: CASSILAGNQPQHF. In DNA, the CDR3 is TGTGCCAGTAGTATATTGGCAGGCAATCAGCCCCAGCATTTT.

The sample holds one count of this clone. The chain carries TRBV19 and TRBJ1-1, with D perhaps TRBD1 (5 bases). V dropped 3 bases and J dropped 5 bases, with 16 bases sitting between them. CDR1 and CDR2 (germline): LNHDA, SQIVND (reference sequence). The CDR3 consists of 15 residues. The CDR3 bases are TGTGCCAGTAGTATTCGAGGGGATAGGGCTACTGAAGCTTTCTTT. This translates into CASSIRGDRATEAFF. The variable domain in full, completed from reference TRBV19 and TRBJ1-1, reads DGGITQSPKYLFRKEGQNVTLSCEQNLNHDAMYWYRQDPGQGLRLIYYSQIVNDFQKGDIAEGYSVSREKKESFPLTVTSAQKNPTAFYLCASSIRGDRATEAFFGQGTRLTVV.

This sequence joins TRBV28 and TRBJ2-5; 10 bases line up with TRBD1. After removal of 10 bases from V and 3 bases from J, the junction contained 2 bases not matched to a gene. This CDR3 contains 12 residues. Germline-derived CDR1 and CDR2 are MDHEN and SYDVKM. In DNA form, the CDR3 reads TGTGCCACCGGGACAGGGGAAGAGACCCAGTACTTC. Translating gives CATGTGEETQYF.

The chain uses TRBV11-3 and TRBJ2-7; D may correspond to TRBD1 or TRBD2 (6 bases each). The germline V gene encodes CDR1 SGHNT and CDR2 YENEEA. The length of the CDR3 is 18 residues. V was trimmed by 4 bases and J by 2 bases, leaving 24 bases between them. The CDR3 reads CASSYLQGGSGGAYEQYF. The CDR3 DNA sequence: TGTGCCAGCAGCTACCTACAGGGTGGTAGCGGAGGGGCCTACGAGCAGTACTTC. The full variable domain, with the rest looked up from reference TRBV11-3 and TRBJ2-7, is EAGVVQSPRYKIIEKKQPVAFWCNPISGHNTLYWYLQNLGQGPELLIRYENEEAVDDSQLPKDRFSAERLKGVDSTLKIQPAELGDSAVYLCASSYLQGGSGGAYEQYFGPGTRLTVT.

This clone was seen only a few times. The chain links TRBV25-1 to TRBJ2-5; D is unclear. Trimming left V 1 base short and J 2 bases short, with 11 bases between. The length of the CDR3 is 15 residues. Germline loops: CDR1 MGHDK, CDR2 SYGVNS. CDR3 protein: CASSEWQGPQETQYF. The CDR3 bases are TGTGCCAGCAGTGAATGGCAAGGTCCTCAAGAGACCCAGTACTTC.

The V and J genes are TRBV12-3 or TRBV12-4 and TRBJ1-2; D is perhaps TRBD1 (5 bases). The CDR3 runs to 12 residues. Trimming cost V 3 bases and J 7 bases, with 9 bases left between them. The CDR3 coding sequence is TGTGCCAGCAGTTTCTCAGGGAGTGGCTACACCTTC. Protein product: CASSFSGSGYTF.

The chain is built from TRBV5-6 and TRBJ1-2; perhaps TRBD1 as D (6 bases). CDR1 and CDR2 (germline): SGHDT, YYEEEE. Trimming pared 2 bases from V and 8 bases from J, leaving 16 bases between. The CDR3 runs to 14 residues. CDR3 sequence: CASSLQGRVTGYTF. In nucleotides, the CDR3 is TGTGCCAGCAGCTTACAGGGACGGGTGACCGGCTACACCTTC.